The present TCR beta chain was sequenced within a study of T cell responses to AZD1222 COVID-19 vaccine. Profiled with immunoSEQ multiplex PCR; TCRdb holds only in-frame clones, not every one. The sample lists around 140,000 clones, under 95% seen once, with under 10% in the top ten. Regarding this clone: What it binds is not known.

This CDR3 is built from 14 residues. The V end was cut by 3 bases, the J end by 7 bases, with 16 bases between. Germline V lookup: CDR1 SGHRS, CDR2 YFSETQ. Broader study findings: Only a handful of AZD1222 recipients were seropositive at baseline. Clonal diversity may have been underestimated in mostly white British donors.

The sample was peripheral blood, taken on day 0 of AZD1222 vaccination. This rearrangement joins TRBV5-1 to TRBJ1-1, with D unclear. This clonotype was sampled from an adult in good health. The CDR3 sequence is CASSWGAALNEAFF. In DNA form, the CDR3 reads TGCGCCAGCAGCTGGGGTGCGGCATTAAATGAAGCTTTCTTT.